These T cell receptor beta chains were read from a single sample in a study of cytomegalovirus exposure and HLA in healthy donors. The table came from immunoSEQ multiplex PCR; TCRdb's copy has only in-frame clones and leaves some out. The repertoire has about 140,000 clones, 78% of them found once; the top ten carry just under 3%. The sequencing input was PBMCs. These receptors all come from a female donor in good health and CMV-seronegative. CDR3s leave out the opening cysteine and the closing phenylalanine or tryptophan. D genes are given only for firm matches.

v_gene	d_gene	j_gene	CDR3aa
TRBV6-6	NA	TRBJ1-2	ASSPGHIYGYT
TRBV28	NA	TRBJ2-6	ASSSPGGRGHLSGANVLT
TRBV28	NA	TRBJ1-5	ASCRTGSGNQPQH
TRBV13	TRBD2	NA	ASSLMTSGRDYEQY
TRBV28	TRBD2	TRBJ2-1	ASSPPLREGYNEQF
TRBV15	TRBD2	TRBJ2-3	ATSRSRSPSGRGLDTQY
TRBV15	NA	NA	ATSARGTYEQY
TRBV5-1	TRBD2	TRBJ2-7	ASSLGGGEQY
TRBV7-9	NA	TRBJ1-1	ASSFVEPEAF
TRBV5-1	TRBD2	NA	ASSLGGGNDEQY
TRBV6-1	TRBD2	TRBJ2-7	ASSEFGHPGGGYEQY
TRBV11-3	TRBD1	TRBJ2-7	ASRQDRDPHSSFYEQY
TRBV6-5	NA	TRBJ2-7	ASSCWTAPSYEQY
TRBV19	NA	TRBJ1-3	ASSIAGLSGNTIY
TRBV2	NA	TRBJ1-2	ASRSDTGYGYT
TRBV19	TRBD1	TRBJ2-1	ASSPRTGGYNEQF
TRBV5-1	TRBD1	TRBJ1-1	ASRIQQGGTEAL
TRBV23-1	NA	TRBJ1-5	ASSQSRAGVSNQPQH
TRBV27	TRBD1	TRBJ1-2	ASSSGTGKGYT
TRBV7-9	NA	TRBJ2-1	ASSRGHVVYNEQF
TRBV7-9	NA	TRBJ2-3	ASSLAVGSTDTQY
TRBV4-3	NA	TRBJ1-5	ASSRNRVGQPQH
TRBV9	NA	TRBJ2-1	ASSVATSHREGEQF
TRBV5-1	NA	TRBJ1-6	ASSFESGVGSPLH
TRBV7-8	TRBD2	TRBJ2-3	ASSFLASGGRTDTQY
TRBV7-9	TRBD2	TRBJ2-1	ASSFFLAGNEQF
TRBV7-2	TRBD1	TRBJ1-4	ASSFGTGGEKLF
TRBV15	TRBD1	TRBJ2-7	ATSRERTGGSHEQY
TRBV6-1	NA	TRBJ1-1	ASSEWGGDLGTEAF
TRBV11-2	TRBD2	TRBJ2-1	ASSPSGGTEQF
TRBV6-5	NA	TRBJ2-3	ASSYGSVTRADTQY
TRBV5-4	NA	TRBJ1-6	ASSLGQGKGSPLH
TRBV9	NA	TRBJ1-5	ASSEGGFSQPQH
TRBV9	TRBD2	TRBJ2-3	ASSVVLAASTDTQY
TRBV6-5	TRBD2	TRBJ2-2	ASSLGGSGTGELF
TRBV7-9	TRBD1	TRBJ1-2	ASSLQDRGVYGYT
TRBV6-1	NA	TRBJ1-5	ASKQGSQPQH
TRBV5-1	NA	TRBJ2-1	ASSSGGLLNEQF
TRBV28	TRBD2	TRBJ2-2	ASTGLPGLDLNTGELF
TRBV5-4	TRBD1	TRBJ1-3	ASSLTGVNTIY
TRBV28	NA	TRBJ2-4	ASSPPGDTDKNIQY
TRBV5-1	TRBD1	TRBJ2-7	ASMGQGNEQY
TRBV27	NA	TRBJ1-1	ASAEGGKSTEAF
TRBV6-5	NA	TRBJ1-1	ASGTGMNTEAF
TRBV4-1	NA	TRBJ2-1	ASSQDGSSYNEQF
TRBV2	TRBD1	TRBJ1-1	ASRYRGQRSAEAF
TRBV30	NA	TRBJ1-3	AWAIGGGENTIY